The subject of this entry is one T cell receptor (beta chain). Its antigen remains unknown. This sample was taken from a study of CD8 T cells in Susac syndrome. Findings and caveats of the study: There was no clonal expansion in the CD4+ T cell repertoires of Susac syndrome. In its TCR sequencing and HLA analysis, the study acknowledged that the number of individuals was relatively small.

The V gene lost 6 bases and the J gene lost 3 bases, with 10 bases spanning the gap. The length of the CDR3 is 12 residues. Germline V gives CDR1 SQVTM, CDR2 ANQGSEA. Random hexamers were used to reverse transcribe roughly 0.45 to 1 ug of RNA. TCRdb independently ran MiXCR on the immunoSEQ multiplex PCR reads; one entry per CDR3 protein. The sample has about 180,000 distinct CDR3 sequences, around 95% seen once. The source material was CD4+ T cells from PBMCs. The J gene is TRBJ2-3, the V gene TRBV29-1, with a possible D match to TRBD1 (6 bases). The sequence came from a human donor with Susac syndrome. Here the CDR3 DNA reads TGCAGCGTCCTAGGGGGAACAGATACGCAGTATTTT. The encoded protein is CSVLGGTDTQYF.